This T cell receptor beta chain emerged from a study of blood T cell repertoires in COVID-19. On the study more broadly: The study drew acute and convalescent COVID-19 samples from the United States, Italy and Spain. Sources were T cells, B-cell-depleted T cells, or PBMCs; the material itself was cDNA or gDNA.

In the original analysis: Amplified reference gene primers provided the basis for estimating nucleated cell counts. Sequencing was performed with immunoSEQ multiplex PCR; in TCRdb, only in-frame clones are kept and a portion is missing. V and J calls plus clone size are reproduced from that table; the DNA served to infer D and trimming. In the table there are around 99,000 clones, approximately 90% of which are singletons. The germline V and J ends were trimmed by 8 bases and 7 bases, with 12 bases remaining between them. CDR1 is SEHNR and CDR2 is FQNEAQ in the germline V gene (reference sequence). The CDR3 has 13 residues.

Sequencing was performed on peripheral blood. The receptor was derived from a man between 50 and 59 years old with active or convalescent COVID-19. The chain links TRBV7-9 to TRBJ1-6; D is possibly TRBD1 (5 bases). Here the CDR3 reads CASGWRQNSPLHF. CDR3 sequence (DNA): TGTGCCAGCGGATGGAGACAGAATTCACCCCTCCACTTT.